The entry below gives a single TCR beta chain sequence along with its context. This entry is derived from a study of blood T cell repertoires in COVID-19. Study background: PBMCs, B-cell-depleted T cells, or T cells provided the cDNA or gDNA that made up the material.

All enrollees were roughly 18 to 100 years old and from some 24 US areas. This table comes from immunoSEQ multiplex PCR, and its TCRdb copy is limited to in-frame clones, with some not included. The sample holds a few hundred thousand clones, roughly 88% seen once. This CDR3 is 14 amino acids long. J lost 4 bases, V lost 4 bases, and 2 bases had no gene match. The germline V gene encodes CDR1 MGHDK and CDR2 SYGVNS. The sequenced material came from PBMCs or T cells enriched from blood (not recorded which). The chain joins TRBV25-1 to TRBJ2-7; TRBD1 matches 12 bases. The source of this sequence is a man under 40 who had recovered from COVID-19. CDR3 amino acids: CASSVGQGAYEQYF. CDR3 nucleotide sequence: TGTGCCAGCAGTGTGGGACAGGGGGCTTACGAGCAGTACTTC.